These T cell receptor beta chains were read from a single sample in a study of response to subunit inactivated influenza vaccine. TCRdb reprocessed the RT-PCR reads with MiXCR, giving one entry per CDR3 protein. Among about 240,000 distinct CDR3 sequences listed, over 9% were seen once. The source was non-naive T cells sorted from PBMCs, collected roughly 15 days before vaccination. The receptors stem from a man in his fifties or sixties who received an inactivated influenza vaccine. The CDR3 runs from the conserved cysteine through the conserved F or W. A D gene is named only where the DNA matches it firmly. Size tells how often a clone was seen (once, few, many) or the class of an expanded clone, and some rows leave it out.

j_call,clone_size,d_call,v_call,cdr3_aa,cdr3_nt
TRBJ2-2,-,-,TRBV6-2/TRBV6-3,CASSYSLGFLTGELFF,TGTGCCAGCAGTTACTCGCTTGGGTTTCTCACCGGGGAGCTGTTTTTT
TRBJ1-2,few,-,TRBV6-2/TRBV6-3,CASVQDGHTKNYGYTF,TGTGCCAGCGTGCAGGACGGACACACCAAAAACTATGGCTACACCTTC
TRBJ1-1,many,-,TRBV2,CATQQLNTEAFF,TGTGCCACCCAACAGTTAAACACTGAAGCTTTCTTT
TRBJ1-6,-,-,TRBV20-1,CSARGELSSYNSPLHF,TGCAGTGCTAGAGGGGAGTTGAGCTCCTATAATTCACCCCTCCACTTT
TRBJ1-1,few,-,TRBV4-2,CASTLGPEAFF,TGTGCCAGCACCCTAGGACCTGAAGCTTTCTTT
TRBJ2-7,-,TRBD2,TRBV6-2/TRBV6-3,CASSTGTSGSSYEQYF,TGTGCCAGCAGCACCGGGACTAGCGGGAGCTCCTACGAGCAGTACTTC
TRBJ2-1,few,-,TRBV24-1,CATSAYREKGYNEQFF,TGTGCCACCAGTGCCTACAGGGAGAAAGGTTACAATGAGCAGTTCTTC
TRBJ2-7,few,-,TRBV12-3/TRBV12-4,CASSFGRSSYEQYF,TGTGCCAGCAGTTTCGGACGGAGCTCCTACGAGCAGTACTTC
TRBJ2-3,-,-,TRBV7-2,CASSLGPMTDTQYF,TGTGCCAGCAGCTTAGGCCCTATGACAGATACGCAGTATTTT
TRBJ2-1,few,TRBD1,TRBV7-2,CASSFRQGGSYNEQFF,TGTGCCAGCAGCTTCCGACAGGGGGGATCCTACAATGAGCAGTTCTTC
TRBJ2-1,-,TRBD2,TRBV9,CASSDDSGLAYYNEQFF,TGTGCCAGCAGCGACGACTCGGGACTAGCGTACTACAATGAGCAGTTCTTC
TRBJ1-6,many,-,TRBV12-3/TRBV12-4,CASSPTGGNSPLHF,TGTGCCAGCAGCCCAACGGGCGGAAATTCACCCCTCCACTTT
TRBJ2-1,-,-,TRBV5-1,CASSSRGTNNEQFF,TGCGCCAGCAGCTCGAGGGGGACCAACAATGAGCAGTTCTTC
TRBJ1-1,few,-,TRBV15,CATSRDPGITEAFF,TGTGCCACCAGCAGAGATCCTGGGATCACTGAAGCTTTCTTT
TRBJ2-7,few,-,TRBV20-1,CSAWADLGDEQYF,TGCAGTGCGTGGGCGGACCTGGGTGACGAGCAGTACTTC
TRBJ2-7,-,-,TRBV19,CASSISARGYEQYF,TGTGCCAGTAGTATATCGGCTAGGGGCTACGAGCAGTACTTC
TRBJ2-7,few,-,TRBV7-8,CASSSTGNSYEQYF,TGTGCCAGCAGCTCAACAGGGAACTCCTACGAGCAGTACTTC
TRBJ2-1,few,-,TRBV28,CASTTSLTVEQFF,TGTGCCAGCACCACCTCGTTAACGGTTGAGCAGTTCTTC
TRBJ2-2,once,-,TRBV30,CAWDTTSTGELFF,TGTGCCTGGGATACCACTTCCACCGGGGAGCTGTTTTTT
TRBJ2-7,few,TRBD2,TRBV7-9,CASTAYRGASGGYEQYF,TGTGCCAGCACCGCGTACCGCGGGGCTAGCGGGGGTTACGAGCAGTACTTC
TRBJ2-5,-,TRBD2,TRBV20-1,CSAGRAGTQETQYF,TGCAGTGCTGGACGAGCGGGAACACAAGAGACCCAGTACTTC
TRBJ2-4,many,-,TRBV25-1,CASSELVQPTKNIQYF,TGTGCCAGCAGTGAGCTGGTCCAACCGACCAAAAACATTCAGTACTTC
TRBJ2-1,few,-,TRBV6-2/TRBV6-3,CASRSPGLSYNEQFF,TGTGCCAGCAGAAGTCCGGGGCTCTCCTACAATGAGCAGTTCTTC
TRBJ1-5,few,-,TRBV4-1,CASSQEGGYQPQHF,TGCGCCAGCAGCCAAGAGGGGGGGTATCAGCCCCAGCATTTT
TRBJ2-5,-,TRBD2,TRBV3-1,CASSPGVAGRQETQYF,TGTGCCAGCAGCCCCGGAGTAGCGGGGCGACAAGAGACCCAGTACTTC
TRBJ2-1,many,TRBD2,TRBV4-2,CASSTGLAGYNEQFF,TGTGCCAGCAGCACGGGACTAGCGGGCTACAATGAGCAGTTCTTC
TRBJ2-7,few,-,TRBV4-3,CASSQGTSSSYEQYF,TGCGCCAGCAGCCAGGGTACTTCAAGCTCCTACGAGCAGTACTTC
TRBJ2-3,-,-,TRBV5-1,CASSLEQLTDTQYF,TGCGCCAGCAGCTTGGAGCAGCTCACAGATACGCAGTATTTT
TRBJ2-3,-,TRBD2,TRBV25-1,CASSPWKTRLAGGPHTDTQYF,TGTGCCAGCAGTCCCTGGAAAACTAGACTAGCGGGAGGGCCTCACACAGATACGCAGTATTTT